Listed here are 6 T cell receptor beta chains from one sample, sequenced in a study of T cells in Graves' hyperthyroidism and ophthalmopathy. RNA transcripts yielded amplified TCR beta CDR3 regions. HTBI primers drove first-round RT-PCR of the TCR CDR3. TCRdb independently ran MiXCR on the multiplex PCR reads; one entry per CDR3 protein. Of hundreds of thousands of distinct CDR3 sequences detected, approximately 15% appear once; the ten largest clones hold 3.5% to 4.5%. Source material: blood. Receptor source: a woman in her thirties or forties with Graves' ophthalmopathy.

This clonotype was seen at least ten times. The CDR3 sequence is CATSKSLKDQPQHF. The DNA for the CDR3 is TGTGCCACCAGCAAATCCCTGAAGGATCAGCCCCAGCATTTT. This chain links TRBV15 with TRBJ1-5; D gene ambiguous. V lost 4 bases and J lost 5, with 12 bases in between. The V gene's germline CDR1 is LNHNV and CDR2 YYDKDF (reference sequence). The CDR3 totals 14 residues. Full variable domain (missing parts from reference TRBV15 and TRBJ1-5): DAMVIQNPRYQVTQFGKPVTLSCSQTLNHNVMYWYQQKSSQAPKLLFHYYDKDFNNEADTPDNFQSRRPNTSFCFLDIRSPGLGDTAMYLCATSKSLKDQPQHFGDGTRLSIL.

This chain connects TRBV11-3 to TRBJ1-1; TRBD1 agrees at 9 bases. Germline lookup yields CDR1 SGHNT and CDR2 YENEEA. The CDR3 covers 15 residues. The V and J ends lost 1 base and 2 bases, in that order; junction bases with no gene match: 2. CDR3 DNA: TGTGCCAGCAGCTTAGGGGACAGGGACAACACTGAAGCTTTCTTT. Amino acid sequence: CASSLGDRDNTEAFF.

A few counts support this clonotype. The rearrangement links TRBV15 to TRBJ2-3; 8 bases line up with TRBD1. Germline CDR1 and CDR2: LNHNV and YYDKDF (reference sequence). Germline trimming cut 1 base from V and 7 bases from J; bases unmatched to any gene: 4. The CDR3 has 14 residues. The CDR3 protein is CATSRGTGSNTQYF. In DNA form, the CDR3 reads TGTGCCACCAGCAGAGGGACAGGGTCCAATACGCAGTATTTT.

This clonotype has a count of ten or more. The chain couples TRBV11-1 to TRBJ2-7; a possible D gene is TRBD1 (6 bases). CDR3 size: 17 residues. The V gene's germline CDR1 is SGHAT and CDR2 FQDESV (reference sequence). The V gene lost 1 base and the J gene lost 6 bases, with 22 bases spanning the gap. This CDR3 is CASSLGPRGSFSSEQYF. CDR3 DNA sequence: TGTGCCAGCAGCTTAGGGCCCAGGGGTAGCTTTTCCAGCGAGCAGTACTTC.

This clonotype was seen repeatedly, ten times or more. The chain combines TRBV7-3 with TRBJ1-1; D remains ambiguous. The germline V gene encodes CDR1 SGHTA and CDR2 FQGTGA. The CDR3 contains 12 residues. The germline V and J ends were trimmed by 5 bases and 1 base, with 5 bases remaining between them. The DNA for the CDR3 is TGTGCCAGCAGCACGAAGAACACTGAAGCTTTCTTT. Translating gives CASSTKNTEAFF.

This clonotype was counted at least ten times. The genes are TRBV30 and TRBJ2-7; no definite D call. The ends were cut back, 2 bases at V and 3 bases at J, with 5 bases in the middle. The CDR3 is made up of 11 amino acids. Germline values: CDR1 GTSNPN, CDR2 SVGIG (reference sequence). The CDR3 region is CAWSKFYEQYF. Here the CDR3 DNA reads TGTGCCTGGAGTAAGTTCTACGAGCAGTACTTC. Using reference TRBV30 and TRBJ2-7 for the parts outside the CDR3, the full variable domain is SQTIHQWPATLVQPVGSPLSLECTVEGTSNPNLYWYRQAAGRGLQLLFYSVGIGQISSEVPQNLSASRPQDRQFILSSKKLLLSDSGFYLCAWSKFYEQYFGPGTRLTVT.